This entry describes one TCR beta chain. What it binds is unknown. Here immunoSEQ multiplex PCR was the method, and the copy in TCRdb shows in-frame clones only, minus some. The data show around 440,000 clones, around 77% seen once. These data are taken from a study of shared clonotypes between healthy human individuals. Study-level results: The study drew on few donors, limiting represented genetic and exposure-history diversity.

The CDR3 is 14 residues long. V was shortened by 2 bases and J by 3 bases, with 11 bases between the two germline ends. Germline-derived CDR1 and CDR2 are MDHEN and SYDVKM. Material for sequencing was PBMCs. This sequence was found in a woman aged 40 to 55 in good health. Some clones in this sample may be carry-over from other donors' samples. The V and J genes are TRBV28 and TRBJ2-7, with D maybe TRBD2 (6 bases). The CDR3 protein is CASSLGGTVYEQYF. DNA of the CDR3: TGTGCCAGCAGTTTAGGCGGGACCGTCTACGAGCAGTACTTC.